The 30 T cell receptor beta chains presented below share a single source sample, sequenced in a study of CD8 T cells in Susac syndrome (dated by TCRdb to the late 2010s). The library came from the immunoSEQ multiplex PCR assay. RNA was extracted using the RNeasy kit, and roughly 0.45 to 1 ug of the RNA was reverse transcribed with random hexamers. The public reads were reanalyzed by TCRdb: fastp trimming at Q25, MiXCR alignment, in-frame beta chains only. Under each unique CDR3 protein, matching rows form one entry showing the most common genes and DNA. This sample comprises 150,000 to 200,000 distinct CDR3 sequences, roughly 91% of them detected only once. The ten largest clones add up to around 0.079% of the sample. The sample was CD4+ T cells from PBMCs. These receptors originate from a human donor with Susac syndrome.

The CDR3 DNA sequence: TGCAGTGCTAGAGATCTGGCCGAGGCTCGCTACACCTTC. This gives the protein CSARDLAEARYTF. The chain joins TRBV20-1 to TRBJ1-2; D is unresolved. The CDR3 has 13 residues. Germline CDR1 is DFQATT and CDR2 is SNEGSKA (reference sequence). V lost 0 bases, J lost 9 bases, and 14 bases lay in between.

The chain has TRBV5-1 and TRBJ2-1; TRBD2 is a possible D gene (5 bases). Looked up from germline, CDR1 is SGHRS and CDR2 is YFSETQ. This CDR3 region has 17 residues. The V end was cut by 2 bases, the J end by 5 bases, with 20 bases between. As DNA, the CDR3 is TGCGCCAGCAGCTTTCCTACGGGGAACAATCGTAACAATGAGCAGTTCTTC. Its translation: CASSFPTGNNRNNEQFF.

V usage is TRBV27 and J usage is TRBJ2-7; D remains unclear. CDR1 and CDR2 (germline): MNHEY, SMNVEV (reference sequence). V lost 6 bases to trimming and J lost 6 bases, with 12 bases between them. This CDR3 spans 12 amino acids. The CDR3 nucleotides read TGTGCCAGCAGCTCCAACTGGGGCGAGCAGTACTTC. This codes for CASSSNWGEQYF.

V usage is TRBV3-1 and J usage is TRBJ1-1; perhaps TRBD1 as D (6 bases). This CDR3 is built from 14 residues. Germline V lookup: CDR1 LGHDT, CDR2 YNNKEL (reference sequence). V lost 1 base and J 7 bases, leaving 13 bases between the germline ends. The DNA for the CDR3 is TGTGCCAGCAGCCAAGGTTACAGGGCCAATGAAGCTTTCTTT. Translating gives CASSQGYRANEAFF.

The chain employs TRBV6-5 and TRBJ1-1; TRBD1 might be the D (6 bases). In germline, CDR1 is MNHEY, CDR2 SVGAGI. The CDR3 contains 14 residues. The V end was cut by 5 bases, the J end by 1 base, with 11 bases between. CDR3 nucleotides: TGTGCCAGCAGTGCGTCCAGGGGGAACACTGAAGCTTTCTTT. Translated, it gives CASSASRGNTEAFF.

This sequence joins TRBV6-5 and TRBJ2-1, with 9 bases that match TRBD2. After removal of 3 bases from V and 4 bases from J, the junction contained 4 bases not matched to a gene. The CDR3 runs 15 residues. CDR1 and CDR2 (germline): MNHEY, SVGAGI. The CDR3 spells CASSYLSGSYNEQFF. DNA of the CDR3: TGTGCCAGCAGTTATCTTAGCGGGAGTTACAATGAGCAGTTCTTC.

The rearrangement links TRBV28 to TRBJ1-1; the D is unclear. CDR3 length: 14 residues. CDR1 MDHEN and CDR2 SYDVKM come from the germline V gene. V lost 2 bases and J 3 bases, leaving 10 bases between the germline ends. In DNA, the CDR3 is TGTGCCAGCAGTTTAATAGCGACGGACACTGAAGCTTTCTTT. It is translated as CASSLIATDTEAFF.

This rearrangement joins TRBV18 to TRBJ1-6, with D maybe TRBD1 (6 bases). The CDR3 has 17 residues. V was pared by 2 bases and J by 7 bases, with 18 bases between. The V gene's germline CDR1 is KGHSH and CDR2 LQKENI. The CDR3 nucleotides read TGTGCCAGCTCACCAAATATCGGGGGCTCTGGAAATTCACCCCTCCACTTT. Protein sequence: CASSPNIGGSGNSPLHF.

This sequence joins TRBV25-1 and TRBJ2-4; tentatively, D is TRBD1 (5 bases). V dropped 5 bases and J dropped 5 bases, with 16 bases sitting between them. Germline assignment: CDR1 MGHDK and CDR2 SYGVNS. The CDR3 loop spans 15 amino acids. The CDR3 DNA is TGTGCCAGCAGTCCTCGCGTAGGACACGAAAACATTCAGTACTTC. Residues: CASSPRVGHENIQYF.

V is TRBV6-2 or TRBV6-3 and J is TRBJ1-1, with 8 bases lining up with TRBD1. Germline V gene data show CDR1 as MNHEY and CDR2 as SVGEGT. With 0 bases clipped from V and 4 bases from J, the junction kept 10 bases outside the gene matches. The CDR3 is made up of 17 amino acids. The CDR3 is CASSYSGTGLKGTEAFF. The CDR3 coding sequence is TGTGCCAGCAGTTACTCCGGGACAGGCCTAAAGGGCACTGAAGCTTTCTTT.

The V and J genes are TRBV3-1 and TRBJ2-1; D may be TRBD2 (5 bases). This CDR3 has 13 amino acids. Trimming took 1 base from V and 8 from J, leaving 9 bases between them. Germline CDR1 is LGHDT and CDR2 is YNNKEL (reference sequence). CDR3 amino acids: CASSQVAGDEQFF. In DNA, the CDR3 is TGTGCCAGCAGCCAAGTGGCGGGCGATGAGCAGTTCTTC.

The chain has TRBV19 and TRBJ1-5, with a possible D match to TRBD1 (5 bases). This CDR3 spans 15 amino acids. V was shortened by 7 bases and J by 6 bases, with 19 bases between the two germline ends. Germline lookup yields CDR1 LNHDA and CDR2 SQIVND (reference sequence). CDR3 region: CASITSWGAGQPQHF. Here the CDR3 DNA reads TGTGCCAGTATTACCAGTTGGGGCGCGGGTCAGCCCCAGCATTTT.

The rearrangement links TRBV12-3 or TRBV12-4 to TRBJ1-2; no definite D call. This CDR3 is 12 amino acids long. Trimming shortened V by 4 bases and J by 8 bases, and 11 bases separated the two germline ends. The CDR3 reads CASSYTPPGYTF. Written as DNA, the CDR3 is TGTGCCAGCAGTTATACCCCTCCGGGCTACACCTTC.

The V gene is TRBV30, the J gene TRBJ1-1; D is perhaps TRBD1 (6 bases). CDR3 length equals 14 residues. Trimming left V 8 bases short and J 0 bases short, with 16 bases between. CDR1 and CDR2 (germline): GTSNPN, SVGIG (reference sequence). For the CDR3, the DNA is TGTGCCACAAAGAGGACAGATATGAACACTGAAGCTTTCTTT. Protein: CATKRTDMNTEAFF.

This chain joins TRBV27 and TRBJ1-6; D ambiguous. Trimming stripped 4 bases from V and 3 bases from J, with 4 bases between. Germline loops: CDR1 MNHEY, CDR2 SMNVEV (reference sequence). The CDR3 length is 13 residues. The CDR3 nucleotides are TGTGCCAGCAGTTGGGACTATAATTCACCCCTCCACTTT. It yields the protein CASSWDYNSPLHF.

CDR3 sequence (DNA): TGTGCCAGCAGCGCAGACAGTGAAGCTTTCTTT. Encoded protein: CASSADSEAFF. The chain is built from TRBV2 and TRBJ1-1, with D possibly TRBD1 on 5 matching bases. Germline V gives CDR1 SNHLY, CDR2 FYNNEI. This CDR3 spans 11 amino acids. The V end lost 6 bases, the J end lost 7 bases, and 9 bases lay between the germline ends.

The V call is TRBV28, the J call TRBJ2-3; D unclear. CDR1 and CDR2 from the germline V gene are MDHEN and SYDVKM. This CDR3 is 14 amino acids long. Deletions cut 3 bases from V and 0 bases from J, with 7 bases between. CDR3 residues: CASSFLESTDTQYF. The CDR3 DNA follows: TGTGCCAGCAGTTTCCTAGAGAGCACAGATACGCAGTATTTT.

This chain links TRBV7-9 with TRBJ1-2; 9 bases fit TRBD1. J gave up 6 bases and V 2 bases, and 4 bases lay outside the gene matches. The germline V gene encodes CDR1 SEHNR and CDR2 FQNEAQ (reference sequence). CDR3 size: 14 residues. The CDR3 DNA reads TGTGCCAGCAGCTTATCAGGGACAGGGAATGGCTACACCTTC. Translating gives CASSLSGTGNGYTF.

The chain carries TRBV20-1 and TRBJ1-1, with 7 bases that match TRBD1. The germline CDR1 and CDR2 sequences are DFQATT and SNEGSKA (reference sequence). The CDR3 totals 13 residues. In nucleotides, the CDR3 is TGCAGGCAAATGGGGACAGTCGACACTGAAGCTTTCTTT. Amino acid sequence: CRQMGTVDTEAFF.

J is TRBJ1-6 and V is TRBV28; 7 nucleotides agree with TRBD1. There are 14 residues in the CDR3. Germline trimming cut 4 bases from V and 8 bases from J; bases unmatched to any gene: 5. CDR1 MDHEN and CDR2 SYDVKM come from the germline V gene. The CDR3 DNA follows: TGTGCCAGCAGTTACACTGACAGGGATTCACCCCTCCACTTT. Its translation is CASSYTDRDSPLHF. The full variable domain, with the rest looked up from reference TRBV28 and TRBJ1-6, is DVKVTQSSRYLVKRTGEKVFLECVQDMDHENMFWYRQDPGLGLRLIYFSYDVKMKEKGDIPEGYSVSREKKERFSLILESASTNQTSMYLCASSYTDRDSPLHFGNGTRLTVT.

Worth noting for this clonotype: One end of the junction does not line up with germline, which may come from a read error. The chain couples TRBV7-9 to TRBJ2-1; no clear D gene. Germline loops: CDR1 SEHNR, CDR2 FQNEAQ (reference sequence). This CDR3 is 12 amino acids long. CDR3 bases: TGTGCCAGCAGCGAAACACTCAACCCCCGGACCTTC. It is translated as CASSETLNPRTF.

V usage is TRBV20-1 and J usage is TRBJ2-7; 8 nucleotides line up with TRBD2. Germline V gives CDR1 DFQATT, CDR2 SNEGSKA (reference sequence). The CDR3 length is 14 residues. V was clipped by 1 base and J by 4 bases; unmatched bases: 6. As DNA, the CDR3 is TGCAGTGCTAGAGTTAAGAGCGGGAGTTACGAGCAGTACTTC. Protein product: CSARVKSGSYEQYF.

This sequence joins TRBV19 and TRBJ1-1; tentatively, D is TRBD1 (5 bases). The CDR3 runs 16 residues. Trimming stripped 3 bases from V and 0 bases from J, with 14 bases between. Germline CDR1 LNHDA, CDR2 SQIVND (reference sequence). For the CDR3, the DNA is TGTGCCAGTAGTATTTTAGCAGGGCGCATGAACACTGAAGCTTTCTTT. This codes for CASSILAGRMNTEAFF.

This clonotype was counted once. V usage is TRBV3-1 and J usage is TRBJ2-2; 13 nucleotides agree with TRBD2. The CDR3 is 17 amino acids. J gave up 1 base and V 5 bases, and 4 bases lay outside the gene matches. The germline gives CDR1 LGHDT, CDR2 YNNKEL (reference sequence). CDR3: CASSSTSGGRNTGELFF. The CDR3, as DNA: TGTGCCAGCAGCTCGACTAGCGGGGGGCGGAACACCGGGGAGCTGTTTTTT.

The V gene is TRBV20-1, the J gene TRBJ2-1; D is undetermined. The germline V gene has CDR1 DFQATT and CDR2 SNEGSKA (reference sequence). The V and J ends lost 5 bases and 1 base respectively, with 0 bases between them. The CDR3 totals 10 residues. The CDR3 coding sequence is TGCAGTGCTTCCTACAATGAGCAGTTCTTC. This codes for CSASYNEQFF.

The chain employs TRBV20-1 and TRBJ2-7; TRBD2 might be the D (6 bases). V shed 5 bases and J shed 5 bases, with 10 bases lying between them. The CDR3 has 11 amino acids. Germline-derived CDR1 and CDR2 are DFQATT and SNEGSKA (reference sequence). The CDR3 region is CSAHTGDEQYF. DNA for the CDR3: TGCAGTGCTCACACGGGGGACGAGCAGTACTTC.

The V call is TRBV5-4, the J call TRBJ2-4; D gene uncertain. Germline loops: CDR1 SGHNT, CDR2 YYREEE (reference sequence). Trimming took off 3 bases at V and 8 bases at J, with 15 bases between the two ends. CDR3 length: 14 amino acids. As DNA, the CDR3 is TGTGCCAGCAGCTCAAATACGGACGGTGACATTCAGTACTTC. Translated: CASSSNTDGDIQYF.

This chain connects TRBV7-9 to TRBJ2-5; D remains ambiguous. V gave up 5 bases and J gave up 4 bases, with 17 bases separating them. The CDR3 extends over 15 amino acids. Germline loops: CDR1 SEHNR, CDR2 FQNEAQ (reference sequence). CDR3 in DNA: TGTGCCAGCAGCCAGCGCGGTTTAGGCCGAGAGACCCAGTACTTC. This codes for CASSQRGLGRETQYF. Filled out from reference TRBV7-9 and TRBJ2-5, the complete variable domain reads DTGVSQNPRHKITKRGQNVTFRCDPISEHNRLYWYRQTLGQGPEFLTYFQNEAQLEKSRLLSDRFSAERPKGSFSTLEIQRTEQGDSAMYLCASSQRGLGRETQYFGPGTRLLVL.

The chain has TRBV5-1 and TRBJ2-1, with 15 bases fitting TRBD2. The CDR3 totals 17 residues. Germline assignment: CDR1 SGHRS and CDR2 YFSETQ. Germline trimming cut 6 bases from V and 9 bases from J; bases unmatched to any gene: 13. Here the CDR3 reads CASNPPGLAGGPSEQFF. CDR3 bases: TGCGCCAGCAATCCACCGGGACTAGCGGGGGGCCCAAGTGAGCAGTTCTTC.

This chain connects TRBV28 to TRBJ1-5, with 7 bases fitting TRBD1. V trimming: 5 bases; J trimming: 3 bases; junction bases outside the gene matches: 10. There are 16 residues in the CDR3. Germline V CDR1 and CDR2: MDHEN, SYDVKM. CDR3 region: CASSPQGGVSNQPQHF. CDR3 nucleotides: TGTGCCAGCAGTCCCCAGGGGGGGGTATCCAATCAGCCCCAGCATTTT.